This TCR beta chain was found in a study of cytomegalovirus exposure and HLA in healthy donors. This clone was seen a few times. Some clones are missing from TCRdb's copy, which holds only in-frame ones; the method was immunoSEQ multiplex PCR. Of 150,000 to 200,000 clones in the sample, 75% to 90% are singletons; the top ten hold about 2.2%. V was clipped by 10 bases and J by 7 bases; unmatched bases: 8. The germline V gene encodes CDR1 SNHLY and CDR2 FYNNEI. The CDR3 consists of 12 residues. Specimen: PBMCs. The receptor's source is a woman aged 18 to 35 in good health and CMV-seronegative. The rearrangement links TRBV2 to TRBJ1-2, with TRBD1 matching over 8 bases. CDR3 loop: CAIDRGAAGYTF. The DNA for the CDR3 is TGTGCCATCGACAGGGGAGCCGCTGGCTACACCTTC.